These 29 T cell receptor beta chains were sequenced from one sample in a study of blood T cells in healthy people across ages (dated by TCRdb to the mid-2010s). The library was generated by 5' RACE. TCRdb records Illumina HiSeq 2500 as the sequencer. A second PCR of about 6 to 11 cycles was run with a J-beta primer mix and a sample-barcoded 5' primer. TCRdb cleaned the public reads at Q25 with fastp, built clones with MiXCR and kept in-frame beta chains. Every entry covers one CDR3 protein and lists the most common genes and DNA from its rows. For this sample the table gives under 800,000 distinct CDR3 sequences, of which 35% to 45% were detected only once. The top ten clonotypes cover under 25% of the sample. Sequencing was carried out using blood. These receptors were taken from a woman aged 60-75 years in good health.

Comment on this clonotype: A read error may explain this, as a much larger clone is one base away. V gene TRBV11-2 combines with J gene TRBJ1-2; TRBD1 is a possible D gene (6 bases). The CDR3 totals 15 residues. Germline V gene data show CDR1 as SGHAT and CDR2 as FQNNGV. CDR3 DNA: TGTGCCAGCAGCTTAGATCCGTCCGCCCTCGGGGGCTCCACCTTC. Translated, it gives CASSLDPSALGGSTF.

V usage is TRBV6-2 or TRBV6-3 and J usage is TRBJ1-2; D perhaps matches TRBD1 (6 bases). The germline V gene encodes CDR1 MNHEY and CDR2 SVGEGT. The ends were cut back, 4 bases at V and 8 bases at J, with 20 bases in the middle. The CDR3 runs 15 residues. In nucleotides, the CDR3 is TGTGCCAGCAGTTCCACGACCGGGACACCAAAAGGCTACACCTTC. Protein sequence: CASSSTTGTPKGYTF.

The V gene is TRBV15, the J gene TRBJ2-1; 7 nucleotides match TRBD2. The CDR3 has 15 amino acids. After removal of 3 bases from V and 3 bases from J, the junction contained 5 bases not matched to a gene. CDR1 is LNHNV, CDR2 YYDKDF, per germline (reference sequence). In nucleotides, the CDR3 is TGTGCCACCAGCAGCAGGGACTACGGCTACAATGAGCAGTTCTTC. It specifies CATSSRDYGYNEQFF.

This clonotype has at least ten counts. The chain couples TRBV2 to TRBJ2-7; TRBD2 aligns across 10 bases. Germline V CDR1 and CDR2: SNHLY, FYNNEI. This CDR3 is built from 17 residues. Germline trimming cut 4 bases from V and 2 bases from J; bases unmatched to any gene: 11. The CDR3 DNA sequence: TGTGCCAGCAGTGTTCGTCTCCTAGCGGGAGTACCCTACGAGCAGTACTTC. Its protein is CASSVRLLAGVPYEQYF.

This clonotype was found many times. The V call is TRBV24-1, the J call TRBJ2-3, with unresolved D. Germline V gene sequence: CDR1 KGHDR, CDR2 SFDVKD. The ends were cut back, 3 bases at V and 7 bases at J, with 7 bases in the middle. This CDR3 region has 12 residues. CDR3 region: CATSDQQNTQYF. The CDR3 bases are TGTGCCACCAGTGATCAACAAAATACGCAGTATTTT.

The chain is built from TRBV4-1 and TRBJ2-5, with TRBD1 as a possible D gene (6 bases). The assigned J gene may be wrong: the sequence end matches TRBJ2-7 better. CDR1 MGHRA and CDR2 YSYEKL come from the germline V gene. The CDR3 is made up of 16 amino acids. The CDR3 protein is CASSQEGPGASYEQYF. The DNA for the CDR3 is TGCGCCAGCAGCCAAGAGGGGCCAGGGGCCAGCTACGAGCAGTACTTC.

The J gene is TRBJ2-5, the V gene TRBV5-1; no clear D. The J call may not be correct, given that the DNA end is closer to TRBJ2-7. CDR1 and CDR2 from the germline V gene are SGHRS and YFSETQ. The CDR3 contains 13 residues. CDR3 loop: CASSDFNSYEQYF. The CDR3 bases are TGCGCCAGCAGCGACTTCAACAGCTACGAGCAGTACTTC.

The CDR3 bases are TGTGCCAGCAGTCTTAACGGGGGGGGTAGCAATCAGCCCCAGCATTTT. It is translated as CASSLNGGGSNQPQHF. The J gene is TRBJ1-5, the V gene TRBV28, with D tentatively TRBD1 (5 bases). The CDR3 has 16 amino acids. Trimming took 5 bases from V and 0 from J, leaving 14 bases between them. Germline CDR1 and CDR2: MDHEN and SYDVKM. Drawing the rest from reference TRBV28 and TRBJ1-5, the complete variable domain is DVKVTQSSRYLVKRTGEKVFLECVQDMDHENMFWYRQDPGLGLRLIYFSYDVKMKEKGDIPEGYSVSREKKERFSLILESASTNQTSMYLCASSLNGGGSNQPQHFGDGTRLSIL.

V is TRBV2 and J is TRBJ2-7; D not resolved. CDR1 SNHLY and CDR2 FYNNEI come from the germline V gene. The CDR3 runs to 12 residues. V was cut by 7 bases and J by 0 bases, with 7 bases left in between. The CDR3 region has the DNA TGTGCCAGCACCGTCAACTCCTACGAGCAGTACTTC. Translating gives CASTVNSYEQYF.

The table lists this clonotype with a few counts. This rearrangement joins TRBV13 to TRBJ2-3; maybe TRBD2 (7 bases). Per the germline V gene, CDR1 is PRHDT and CDR2 is FYEKMQ (reference sequence). The germline V and J ends were trimmed by 3 bases and 1 base, with 20 bases remaining between them. The CDR3 length is 18 residues. The CDR3 sequence: CASSFPPGAGDGTDTQYF. The CDR3 DNA is TGTGCCAGCAGCTTTCCCCCGGGGGCGGGGGACGGCACAGATACGCAGTATTTT.

This clonotype was picked up one time. The genes are TRBV20-1 and TRBJ2-3, with 7 nucleotides matching TRBD2. The V segment lost 6 bases and the J segment 2 bases; nucleotides outside the gene matches: 5. CDR1 is DFQATT and CDR2 is SNEGSKA in the germline V gene (reference sequence). This CDR3 is built from 13 residues. The CDR3 is CSAGTTTTDTQYF. The CDR3 DNA follows: TGCAGTGCAGGGACTACCACCACAGATACGCAGTATTTT.

The chain couples TRBV7-6 to TRBJ1-1; D might be TRBD1 (6 bases). With 1 base removed from V and 5 bases from J, the gap between germline ends came to 14 bases. In germline, CDR1 is SGHVS, CDR2 FNYEAQ. The CDR3 loop spans 15 amino acids. CDR3 in amino acids: CASSLERGVRTEAFF. Written as DNA, the CDR3 is TGTGCCAGCAGCTTAGAGAGGGGGGTTAGGACTGAAGCTTTCTTT.

The chain carries TRBV6-6 and TRBJ2-7; 9 nucleotides line up with TRBD1. V was clipped by 6 bases and J by 8 bases; unmatched bases: 11. CDR3 length equals 14 residues. The germline V gene has CDR1 MNHNY and CDR2 SVGAGI (reference sequence). CDR3 residues: CASRVGTGLEKQYF. CDR3 bases: TGTGCCAGCAGGGTTGGGACAGGGTTAGAGAAGCAGTACTTC.

The chain carries TRBV6-2 or TRBV6-3 and TRBJ1-1; D is uncertain. The CDR3 has 14 residues. Per the germline V gene, CDR1 is MNHEY and CDR2 is SVGEGT. The ends were cut back, 2 bases at V and 3 bases at J, with 10 bases in the middle. The chain's CDR3 is CASSYRVVYTEAFF. The CDR3 DNA reads as TGTGCCAGCAGTTACAGGGTTGTTTACACTGAAGCTTTCTTT.

The chain links TRBV5-1 to TRBJ1-6, with 7 positions matching TRBD1. CDR1 SGHRS and CDR2 YFSETQ come from the germline V gene. With 0 bases clipped from V and 9 bases from J, the junction kept 9 bases outside the gene matches. The CDR3 is 16 amino acids. CDR3: CASSLDGLQGSSPLHF. CDR3 coding DNA: TGCGCCAGCAGCTTGGATGGGCTACAGGGGAGTTCACCCCTCCACTTT.

About this clonotype: Germline and junction disagree at one end, which may indicate a read error. The CDR3 DNA reads TGCGCCAGCAGTTTAAGACTAGATCGGGGCACAGATACGCAGTATTTT. As protein: CASSLRLDRGTDTQYF. The genes are TRBV27 and TRBJ2-3; D possibly corresponds to TRBD2 (6 bases). The CDR3 consists of 16 residues. Germline V gives CDR1 MNHEY, CDR2 SMNVEV (reference sequence).

The V gene is TRBV11-1, the J gene TRBJ2-1, with TRBD2 matching 9 bases. This CDR3 is built from 16 residues. Germline V gene lookup returns CDR1 SGHAT and CDR2 FQDESV (reference sequence). V lost 5 bases, J lost 5 bases, and 10 bases stayed unmatched. DNA for the CDR3: TGTGCCAGCAGCCCCGCCGGGACTAGCAGGGACAATGAGCAGTTCTTC. Protein sequence: CASSPAGTSRDNEQFF.

This clonotype has a count of ten or more. The V call is TRBV12-3 or TRBV12-4, the J call TRBJ2-3, with D perhaps TRBD2 (6 bases). This CDR3 spans 13 amino acids. V lost 6 bases and J 4 bases, leaving 11 bases between the germline ends. The CDR3 spells CASSRRDSDTQYF. In DNA, the CDR3 is TGTGCCAGCAGCAGAAGGGACTCAGATACGCAGTATTTT.

This clonotype was found a few times. This chain's CDR3 is CSANPQGAQGYTF. CDR3 nucleotides: TGCAGTGCTAATCCTCAGGGGGCGCAGGGCTACACCTTC. V and J are TRBV20-1 and TRBJ1-2, with 8 bases identical to TRBD1. Germline loops: CDR1 DFQATT, CDR2 SNEGSKA (reference sequence). The V gene end was trimmed by 4 bases and the J gene end by 8 bases; junction bases not matched to a gene: 9. The CDR3 is 13 amino acids.

This clonotype was detected a few times. The chain links TRBV10-3 to TRBJ2-5, with D unresolved. V shed 6 bases and J shed 0 bases, with 8 bases lying between them. Looked up from germline, CDR1 is ENHRY and CDR2 is SYGVKD. CDR3 length: 13 residues. The CDR3: CAISPADQETQYF. For the CDR3, the DNA is TGTGCCATCAGCCCGGCGGACCAAGAGACCCAGTACTTC.

The chain joins TRBV3-1 to TRBJ2-5; TRBD1 matches at 7 bases. Per germline, CDR1 LGHDT and CDR2 YNNKEL (reference sequence). Trimming took 0 bases from V and 11 from J; bases not matched to a gene: 15. The CDR3 runs 16 residues. CDR3 sequence reads: CASSQDLRGPYNEQYF. The DNA of the CDR3 is TGTGCCAGCAGCCAAGATCTGAGGGGGCCGTACAATGAGCAGTACTTC.

Concerning this clonotype itself: Possible read error: a much larger clone is one base away. The chain joins TRBV29-1 to TRBJ1-2; unclear D gene. The V gene's germline CDR1 is SQVTM and CDR2 ANQGSEA. This CDR3 is built from 11 residues. V lost 0 bases and J 11 bases, leaving 10 bases between the germline ends. As DNA, the CDR3 is TGCAGCGTTGAAGAACAAACTCGTTACACCTTC. This gives the protein CSVEEQTRYTF. Full variable domain (remainder filled in from reference TRBV29-1 and TRBJ1-2): SAVISQKPSRDICQRGTSLTIQCQVDSQVTMMFWYRQQPGQSLTLIATANQGSEATYESGFVIDKFPISRPNLTFSTLTVSNMSPEDSSIYLCSVEEQTRYTFGSGTRLTVV.

The rearrangement uses TRBV28 and TRBJ1-5, with 7 nucleotides matching TRBD1. J was trimmed by 6 bases and V by 6 bases; bases with no gene match: 14. The CDR3 has 16 amino acids. CDR1 and CDR2 from the germline V gene are MDHEN and SYDVKM. CDR3 coding DNA: TGTGCCAGCAGCCTACCCACAGGGGACCGCGGTCAGCCCCAGCATTTT. Residues: CASSLPTGDRGQPQHF.

The chain employs TRBV5-1 and TRBJ2-1; D gene uncertain. The CDR3 is made up of 13 amino acids. Germline V gene lookup returns CDR1 SGHRS and CDR2 YFSETQ. V shed 2 bases and J shed 5 bases, with 8 bases lying between them. The CDR3 region is CASSFERHNEQFF. The CDR3 DNA follows: TGCGCCAGCAGCTTTGAGCGCCACAATGAGCAGTTCTTC. Looking up the rest from reference TRBV5-1 and TRBJ2-1 gives the full variable domain: KAGVTQTPRYLIKTRGQQVTLSCSPISGHRSVSWYQQTPGQGLQFLFEYFSETQRNKGNFPGRFSGRQFSNSRSEMNVSTLELGDSALYLCASSFERHNEQFFGPGTRLTVL.

The rearrangement links TRBV24-1 to TRBJ1-1; 10 bases align to TRBD1. The CDR3 is made up of 14 amino acids. Germline V lookup: CDR1 KGHDR, CDR2 SFDVKD. The J segment lost 6 bases and the V segment lost 3 bases, leaving 3 bases of the junction unmatched. The CDR3 region is CATSDPGQGAEAFF. The DNA of the CDR3 is TGTGCCACCAGTGATCCCGGACAGGGGGCTGAAGCTTTCTTT.

The V and J genes are TRBV5-1 and TRBJ1-4; 7 bases are a match to TRBD1. The CDR3 extends over 14 amino acids. The V and J ends lost 3 bases and 8 bases, in that order; junction bases with no gene match: 7. The germline V gene has CDR1 SGHRS and CDR2 YFSETQ. The CDR3 DNA reads TGCGCCAGCAGCTCGACAGGGCGCCCGGAAAAACTGTTTTTT. Its translation is CASSSTGRPEKLFF.

This clonotype has ten or more counts. The V gene is TRBV5-1, the J gene TRBJ2-3; 7 bases are shared with TRBD1. Germline values: CDR1 SGHRS, CDR2 YFSETQ. J lost 1 base, V lost 3 bases, and 8 bases had no gene match. This CDR3 is 16 amino acids long. In nucleotides, the CDR3 is TGCGCCAGCAGCTACGGGCGGACAGGCGGCACAGATACGCAGTATTTT. The encoded protein is CASSYGRTGGTDTQYF.

The rearrangement uses TRBV20-1 and TRBJ2-1, with a tentative D call TRBD2 (6 bases). Germline CDR1 DFQATT, CDR2 SNEGSKA (reference sequence). V gave up 1 base and J gave up 9 bases, with 22 bases separating them. The CDR3 runs 16 residues. CDR3 bases: TGCAGTGCTAGAGCCTTACTAGCCGATTTTTCAAGTGAGCAGTTCTTC. Encoded protein: CSARALLADFSSEQFF.

The sample holds many counts of this clonotype. The chain joins TRBV20-1 to TRBJ2-3; 9 nucleotides align to TRBD2. The germline V gene encodes CDR1 DFQATT and CDR2 SNEGSKA (reference sequence). The V segment lost 5 bases and the J segment 1 base; nucleotides outside the gene matches: 7. This CDR3 spans 15 amino acids. In DNA form, the CDR3 reads TGCAGTGCTCGGATAGCGGGAGAGGGCACAGATACGCAGTATTTT. Its translation is CSARIAGEGTDTQYF.